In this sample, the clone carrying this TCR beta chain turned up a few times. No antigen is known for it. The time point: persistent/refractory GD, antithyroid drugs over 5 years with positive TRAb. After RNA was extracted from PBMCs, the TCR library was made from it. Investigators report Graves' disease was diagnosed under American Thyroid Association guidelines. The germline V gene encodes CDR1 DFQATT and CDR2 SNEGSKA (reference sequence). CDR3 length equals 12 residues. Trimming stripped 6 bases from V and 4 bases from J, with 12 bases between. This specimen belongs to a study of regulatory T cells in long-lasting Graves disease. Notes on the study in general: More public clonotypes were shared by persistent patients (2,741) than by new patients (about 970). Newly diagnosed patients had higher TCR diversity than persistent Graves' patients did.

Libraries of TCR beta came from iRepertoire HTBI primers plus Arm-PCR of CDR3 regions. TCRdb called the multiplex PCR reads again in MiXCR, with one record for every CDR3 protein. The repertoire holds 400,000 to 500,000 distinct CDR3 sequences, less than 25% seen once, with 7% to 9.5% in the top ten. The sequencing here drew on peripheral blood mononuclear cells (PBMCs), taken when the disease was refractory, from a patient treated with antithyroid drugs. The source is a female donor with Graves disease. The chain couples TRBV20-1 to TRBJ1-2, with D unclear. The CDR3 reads CSAPNPVYGYTF. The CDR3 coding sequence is TGCAGTGCCCCTAATCCCGTCTATGGCTACACCTTC.